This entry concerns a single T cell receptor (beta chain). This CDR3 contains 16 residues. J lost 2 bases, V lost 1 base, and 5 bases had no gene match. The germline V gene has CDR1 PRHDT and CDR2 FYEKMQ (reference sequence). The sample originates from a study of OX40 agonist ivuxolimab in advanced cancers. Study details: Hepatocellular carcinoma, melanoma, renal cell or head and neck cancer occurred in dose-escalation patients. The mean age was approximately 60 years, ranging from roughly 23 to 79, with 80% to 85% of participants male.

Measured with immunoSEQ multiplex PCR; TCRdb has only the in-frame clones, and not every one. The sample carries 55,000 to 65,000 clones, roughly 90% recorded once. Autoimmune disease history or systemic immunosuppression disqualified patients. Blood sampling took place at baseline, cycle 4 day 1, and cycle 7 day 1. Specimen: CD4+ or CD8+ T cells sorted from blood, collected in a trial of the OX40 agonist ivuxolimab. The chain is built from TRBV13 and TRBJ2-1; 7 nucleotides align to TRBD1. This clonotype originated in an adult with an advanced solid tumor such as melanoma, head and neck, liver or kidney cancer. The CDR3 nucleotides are TGTGCCAGCAGCTTAGCAGGGACAGTAGCCTACAATGAGCAGTTCTTC. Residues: CASSLAGTVAYNEQFF.